The 19 T cell receptor beta chains presented below share a single source sample, sequenced in a study of blood T cells in healthy people across ages. Primed by a sample-barcoded 5' primer and a J-beta primer mix, a second PCR proceeded for about 7 to 11 cycles. In TCRdb, the 5' RACE reads were re-called with MiXCR into one record per CDR3 protein. The table records 650,000 to 950,000 distinct CDR3 sequences, under 45% of them present only once. Sequenced input: blood. The origin of the receptors is a man aged 55 to 70 in good health.

The chain joins TRBV7-2 to TRBJ2-4, with 10 bases identical to TRBD2. V was pared by 5 bases and J by 0 bases, with 13 bases of the junction left unmatched. CDR3 length: 19 residues. In germline, CDR1 is SGHTA, CDR2 FQGNSA. In DNA, the CDR3 is TGTGCCAGCAGCCCGGAAGCGGGGGGGCAGTTTCTAGCCAAAAACATTCAGTACTTC. This translates into CASSPEAGGQFLAKNIQYF.

Details on this clonotype: A much larger clonotype is one base distant, so this may be a read error. The chain joins TRBV6-1 to TRBJ2-7; TRBD2 is a possible D gene (6 bases). This CDR3 region has 12 residues. The germline V and J ends were trimmed by 6 bases and 6 bases, with 12 bases remaining between them. The germline CDR1 and CDR2 sequences are MNHNS and SASEGT. The DNA for the CDR3 is TGTGCCAGCAGCTTCCTCGGGGGCGAGCAGTACTTC. Translated, it gives CASSFLGGEQYF.

With regard to this clonotype: One base away lies a much larger clone, so this may be a sequencing read error. V gene TRBV27 combines with J gene TRBJ2-5; a possible D gene is TRBD2 (5 bases). Germline lookup yields CDR1 MNHEY and CDR2 SMNVEV (reference sequence). The V end was cut by 6 bases, the J end by 12 bases, with 20 bases between. The CDR3 has 13 amino acids. CDR3 bases: TGTGCCAGCAGCTCGGACTCGGGGTCAAGGGAGTACTTC. It is translated as CASSSDSGSREYF.

The chain joins TRBV5-5 to TRBJ2-7; no clear D. The CDR3 contains 13 residues. Germline CDR1 is SGHKS and CDR2 is YYEKEE (reference sequence). V was pared by 0 bases and J by 3 bases, with 7 bases between. The CDR3 bases are TGTGCCAGCAGCTTGGTTAACTTCTACGAGCAGTACTTC. Protein sequence: CASSLVNFYEQYF. The whole variable domain, filled in from reference TRBV5-5 and TRBJ2-7, reads DAGVTQSPTHLIKTRGQQVTLRCSPISGHKSVSWYQQVLGQGPQFIFQYYEKEERGRGNFPDRFSARQFPNYSSELNVNALLLGDSALYLCASSLVNFYEQYFGPGTRLTVT.

This clonotype was detected a few times. The J gene is TRBJ2-1, the V gene TRBV6-1; TRBD2 agrees at 14 bases. Germline V gene sequence: CDR1 MNHNS, CDR2 SASEGT. V was clipped by 2 bases and J by 7 bases; unmatched bases: 4. The CDR3 has 16 residues. The CDR3 spells CASSERLAGGLNEQFF. DNA for the CDR3: TGTGCCAGCAGTGAAAGACTAGCGGGGGGGCTAAATGAGCAGTTCTTC.

The V and J genes are TRBV6-2 or TRBV6-3 and TRBJ1-5, with 8 bases lining up with TRBD1. Germline trimming cut 5 bases from V and 1 base from J; bases unmatched to any gene: 13. The germline CDR1 and CDR2 sequences are MNHEY and SVGEGT. This CDR3 region has 18 residues. CDR3 sequence reads: CASSLPDRGRMSNQPQHF. The CDR3 nucleotides read TGTGCCAGCAGTCTACCCGACAGGGGCAGGATGAGCAATCAGCCCCAGCATTTT.

The chain employs TRBV7-2 and TRBJ2-1, with D perhaps TRBD1 (6 bases). CDR3 length equals 13 residues. V lost 4 bases and J lost 5, with 9 bases in between. Germline V lookup: CDR1 SGHTA, CDR2 FQGNSA. CDR3 region: CASSSGQNNEQFF. CDR3 bases: TGTGCCAGCAGCTCAGGACAGAACAATGAGCAGTTCTTC.

The rearrangement joins TRBV2 to TRBJ1-1; tentative D call: TRBD1 (5 bases). CDR3 length equals 12 residues. CDR1 SNHLY and CDR2 FYNNEI come from the germline V gene. Trimming took 6 bases from V and 2 from J, leaving 7 bases between them. The CDR3 region is CASSDSNTEAFF. CDR3 nucleotides: TGTGCCAGCAGCGACAGCAACACTGAAGCTTTCTTT.

This clonotype was picked up a small number of times. V gene TRBV7-2 combines with J gene TRBJ2-7; 7 nucleotides line up with TRBD1. The J segment lost 3 bases and the V segment lost 2 bases, leaving 7 bases of the junction unmatched. Germline CDR1 and CDR2: SGHTA and FQGNSA. This CDR3 has 15 amino acids. The CDR3: CASSLRGQVIYEQYF. CDR3 DNA: TGTGCCAGCAGCTTACGAGGACAGGTGATCTACGAGCAGTACTTC.

This sequence joins TRBV9 and TRBJ2-2; D is possibly TRBD2 (6 bases). V was shortened by 5 bases and J by 3 bases, with 14 bases between the two germline ends. The CDR3 covers 15 residues. Germline CDR1 and CDR2: SGDLS and YYNGEE. CDR3 residues: CASSETQRDTGELFF. The CDR3 bases are TGTGCCAGCAGTGAAACTCAGCGGGACACCGGGGAGCTGTTTTTT.

This clonotype showed up just a few times. This sequence joins TRBV5-1 and TRBJ1-6, with a tentative D call TRBD1 (5 bases). V lost 0 bases and J lost 0, with 13 bases in between. Per the germline V gene, CDR1 is SGHRS and CDR2 is YFSETQ. The CDR3 loop spans 18 amino acids. Written as DNA, the CDR3 is TGCGCCAGCAGCTTGGGACAGTCTCTGAGCTCCTATAATTCACCCCTCCACTTT. This sequence encodes CASSLGQSLSSYNSPLHF. Looking up the rest from reference TRBV5-1 and TRBJ1-6 gives the full variable domain: KAGVTQTPRYLIKTRGQQVTLSCSPISGHRSVSWYQQTPGQGLQFLFEYFSETQRNKGNFPGRFSGRQFSNSRSEMNVSTLELGDSALYLCASSLGQSLSSYNSPLHFGNGTRLTVT.

The rearrangement uses TRBV27 and TRBJ1-6, with TRBD1 as a possible D gene (6 bases). Germline V gene lookup returns CDR1 MNHEY and CDR2 SMNVEV (reference sequence). Between the trimmed V and J ends, which lost 4 bases and 7 bases, there was a span of 11 bases. CDR3 length: 14 residues. The DNA of the CDR3 is TGTGCCAGCAGTTCCGGGGGCCTAAATTCACCCCTCCACTTT. This gives the protein CASSSGGLNSPLHF.

This clonotype was seen a handful of times. The chain has TRBV7-9 and TRBJ2-1, with 12 bases matching TRBD1. CDR1 is SEHNR and CDR2 is FQNEAQ in the germline V gene (reference sequence). The length of the CDR3 is 16 residues. V was pared by 5 bases and J by 9 bases, with 11 bases of the junction left unmatched. The CDR3 DNA reads TGTGCCAGCAGCAGTCTCGGGGGACAGGGGGCTATTGAGCAGTTCTTC. Translation: CASSSLGGQGAIEQFF.

The count of this clonotype is one. This chain links TRBV29-1 with TRBJ2-3; D not certain. The germline V gene encodes CDR1 SQVTM and CDR2 ANQGSEA. With 2 bases removed from V and 6 bases from J, the gap between germline ends came to 21 bases. The CDR3 contains 16 residues. The CDR3 here is CSVETLATRTLDTQYF. In nucleotides, the CDR3 is TGCAGCGTTGAAACATTAGCCACCCGCACATTGGATACGCAGTATTTT.

The rearrangement uses TRBV24-1 and TRBJ2-1, with TRBD2 matching 10 bases. This CDR3 spans 18 amino acids. From germline, CDR1 is KGHDR and CDR2 SFDVKD. J lost 0 bases, V lost 5 bases, and 9 bases had no gene match. The CDR3 DNA reads as TGTGCCACCAGTGCCGACGGACTAGCGGAAAACTCCTACAATGAGCAGTTCTTC. It codes for CATSADGLAENSYNEQFF.

The gene calls are TRBV20-1 and TRBJ1-2; D not certain. The CDR3 length is 13 residues. V gave up 4 bases and J gave up 0 bases, with 9 bases separating them. Germline assignment: CDR1 DFQATT and CDR2 SNEGSKA (reference sequence). Written as DNA, the CDR3 is TGCAGTGCTATGGCCGGAGCTAACTATGGCTACACCTTC. Translation: CSAMAGANYGYTF.

The CDR3 loop is CASSQDPSRDTQYF. The CDR3 region has the DNA TGCGCCAGCAGCCAGGATCCCTCCAGAGATACGCAGTATTTT. The V gene is TRBV5-1, the J gene TRBJ2-3; D remains unclear. This CDR3 is 14 amino acids long. Trimming pared 4 bases from V and 5 bases from J, leaving 14 bases between. CDR1 is SGHRS and CDR2 is YFSETQ in the germline V gene.

This chain connects TRBV29-1 to TRBJ2-1, with 9 bases that match TRBD1. CDR1 is SQVTM, CDR2 ANQGSEA, per germline. The CDR3 runs 17 residues. V was pared by 7 bases and J by 3 bases, with 16 bases of the junction left unmatched. The CDR3 spells CSAPGEGQGGFYNEQFF. CDR3 sequence (DNA): TGCAGCGCCCCGGGTGAGGGACAGGGCGGGTTCTACAATGAGCAGTTCTTC.

The V gene is TRBV10-1, the J gene TRBJ2-7, with D perhaps assigned TRBD1 or TRBD2 (6 bases each). V shed 5 bases and J shed 5 bases, with 16 bases lying between them. Germline V CDR1 and CDR2: WNHNN, SYGVQD (reference sequence). This CDR3 spans 14 amino acids. This chain's CDR3 is CASSNSRGLNEQYF. The CDR3 nucleotides read TGCGCCAGCAGTAACTCCCGGGGGCTCAACGAGCAGTACTTC.